This TCR beta chain was sequenced for a study of monozygotic twins with inflammatory bowel disease. General study results and limits: Twins with IBD had fewer clonotypes in common with others than healthy twins, particularly during disease activity. Healthy co-twins, by inverse Simpson, had higher TCRbeta diversity than their siblings with IBD. Patient repertoires may carry noise from differing immunosuppressive treatments.

Regarding this clonotype: Its antigen is not identified.

A 6-nucleotide sample barcode was carried by the UMIs, which template switching added. TCRdb reprocessed the 5' RACE reads and keeps a single row for each CDR3 protein, giving no DNA. Its table lists fewer than 400,000 distinct CDR3 sequences. In germline, CDR1 is LNHDA, CDR2 SQIVND (reference sequence). The CDR3 loop spans 14 amino acids. The chain has TRBV19 and TRBJ1-2. Input material: blood. The TCR sequence derives from a human donor with ulcerative colitis or Crohn's disease, or a healthy co-twin of an affected twin (not recorded which). The CDR3 spells CASSMILETSGYTF.